This T cell receptor (beta chain) derives from a study of HIV-infected patients and healthy controls. Findings of the study overall: HIV-associated CDR3 frequencies dropped significantly during therapy; CMV-associated ones, mostly rising, changed nonsignificantly. Healthy control repertoires had roughly threefold more distinct CDR3s than untreated HIV+ repertoires, and higher Shannon diversity.

By frequency in the sample, this clonotype is medium-sized. Antigen specificity is unknown. Antiretroviral therapy had run roughly three months, about 14 weeks, before follow-up blood collection. Whole blood was used without fractionation, so all unsorted peripheral T cells were included. The CDR3 length is 12 residues. Germline CDR1 reads SQVTM; CDR2 reads ANQGSEA. Trimming cost V 7 bases and J 3 bases; bases outside gene matches: 2. cDNA was made from roughly 470 ng RNA using alpha and beta constant primers. Separate chain-specific third strand synthesis with multiplexing indices produced the alpha and beta libraries. TCRdb re-called the 5' RACE reads with MiXCR, one entry per CDR3 protein. The table shows about 8,600 distinct CDR3 sequences, with 8.7% occurring only once.

The clonotype comes from an adult with HIV infection. This chain joins TRBV29-1 and TRBJ2-5, with 10 bases that match TRBD2. Sequencing used blood, obtained during antiretroviral therapy. CDR3 nucleotide sequence: TGCAGCGCCGGACTAGCGGAAGAGACCCAGTACTTC. Translation: CSAGLAEETQYF.